Following are 21 T cell receptor beta chains from one sample sequenced in a study of PD-L1 blockade in urothelial cancer. Here immunoSEQ multiplex PCR was the method, and the copy in TCRdb shows in-frame clones only, minus some. This sample has 90,000 to 100,000 clones, with around 87% found just once. Time point: pretreatment peripheral blood. This sample comprised PBMCs, obtained around atezolizumab (anti-PD-L1) treatment. Receptor source: a man between 60 and 75 years old with urothelial cancer.

V and J are TRBV4-3 and TRBJ1-1; 8 bases are shared with TRBD1. The CDR3 spans 18 residues. The V gene end was trimmed by 0 bases and the J gene end by 3 bases; junction bases not matched to a gene: 12. Germline lookup yields CDR1 LGHNA and CDR2 YSLEER. CDR3 in amino acids: CASSQDRARGLWDTEAFF. CDR3 nucleotides: TGCGCCAGCAGCCAAGATCGGGCCAGGGGGCTGTGGGACACTGAAGCTTTCTTT.

CDR3 nucleotides: TGTGCCAGCAGCTTAGAAACCCTGAGCTCTGGAAACACCATATATTTT. The encoded protein is CASSLETLSSGNTIYF. V and J are TRBV7-9 and TRBJ1-3; the D is unclear. The V end was cut by 1 base, the J end by 0 bases, with 10 bases between. Germline V lookup: CDR1 SEHNR, CDR2 FQNEAQ (reference sequence). The CDR3 spans 16 residues.

This clone appeared a few times. This sequence joins TRBV5-1 and TRBJ2-5; 9 nucleotides agree with TRBD2. V shed 3 bases and J 4 bases; nucleotides not matched to a gene: 10. The CDR3 is made up of 16 amino acids. CDR1 SGHRS and CDR2 YFSETQ come from the germline V gene. The CDR3 DNA reads TGCGCCAGCAGCTACCTCGGGACAGCGGGGGGAGAGACCCAGTACTTC. Its translation is CASSYLGTAGGETQYF.

J is TRBJ1-1 and V is TRBV4-3, with 9 bases matching TRBD1. Germline-derived CDR1 and CDR2 are LGHNA and YSLEER. This CDR3 has 12 amino acids. Unmatched junction bases numbered 4, after V lost 3 bases and J lost 11 bases. CDR3 bases: TGCGCCAGCAGCCATGACAGGGGGAGGGCTTTCTTT. Amino acid sequence: CASSHDRGRAFF.

The chain joins TRBV29-1 to TRBJ2-7; TRBD1 agrees at 9 bases. This CDR3 has 15 residues. The J segment lost 2 bases and the V segment lost 1 base, leaving 6 bases of the junction unmatched. Germline CDR1 and CDR2: SQVTM and ANQGSEA. The CDR3 sequence is CSVEGHTGGAYEQYF. CDR3 sequence (DNA): TGCAGCGTTGAAGGACATACAGGGGGCGCCTACGAGCAGTACTTC.

This chain uses TRBV7-9 with TRBJ2-5; tentative D call: TRBD2 (6 bases). Germline V gives CDR1 SEHNR, CDR2 FQNEAQ (reference sequence). This CDR3 has 13 residues. V gave up 5 bases and J gave up 5 bases, with 12 bases separating them. CDR3 DNA: TGTGCCAGCAGCCGTAGCGGTTTGGAGACCCAGTACTTC. The encoded protein is CASSRSGLETQYF.

This chain connects TRBV6-5 to TRBJ1-6, with D possibly being TRBD1 (6 bases). V was cut by 5 bases and J by 7 bases, with 15 bases left in between. Germline V gives CDR1 MNHEY, CDR2 SVGAGI. The CDR3 is 15 residues long. CDR3 coding DNA: TGTGCCAGCAGTCGGGCACAGGGTTCGAATTCACCCCTCCACTTT. Its translation: CASSRAQGSNSPLHF.

The chain employs TRBV15 and TRBJ1-6; TRBD1 aligns across 7 bases. V shed 9 bases and J 7 bases; nucleotides not matched to a gene: 15. The CDR3 length is 16 residues. Germline CDR1 LNHNV, CDR2 YYDKDF (reference sequence). The CDR3 sequence: CATWTGRMSPNSPLHF. CDR3 DNA: TGTGCCACATGGACAGGCCGCATGTCTCCGAATTCACCCCTCCACTTT.

The genes are TRBV9 and TRBJ2-7; D not certain. Germline lookup yields CDR1 SGDLS and CDR2 YYNGEE. Trimming took 0 bases from V and 7 from J, leaving 11 bases between them. This CDR3 has 13 residues. The CDR3 sequence is CASSVGPLLEQYF. The CDR3 region has the DNA TGTGCCAGCAGCGTAGGCCCTCTACTAGAGCAGTACTTC.

The chain employs TRBV28 and TRBJ2-1; D remains unclear. The CDR3 is made up of 14 amino acids. Trimming left V 8 bases short and J 9 bases short, with 20 bases between. CDR1 MDHEN and CDR2 SYDVKM come from the germline V gene. CDR3 DNA sequence: TGTGCCAGCCATACTCTGTATGCGGCAGTTGAGCAGTTCTTC. It encodes CASHTLYAAVEQFF.

This rearrangement joins TRBV7-2 to TRBJ2-3; D is ambiguous. Germline CDR1 is SGHTA and CDR2 is FQGNSA. V gave up 4 bases and J gave up 0 bases, with 11 bases separating them. This CDR3 has 15 residues. CDR3 in DNA: TGTGCCAGCAGCTCTGACTTACAAAGCACAGATACGCAGTATTTT. Translation: CASSSDLQSTDTQYF.

J is TRBJ2-7 and V is TRBV5-4; 9 bases line up with TRBD1. The trim removed 0 bases at V and 2 bases at J, leaving 6 bases unmatched. This CDR3 is 16 amino acids long. CDR1 is SGHNT, CDR2 YYREEE, per germline (reference sequence). The CDR3 DNA follows: TGTGCCAGCAGCTTGGATCGGGACAGGGCAACCTACGAGCAGTACTTC. Encoded protein: CASSLDRDRATYEQYF.

This clone was seen a single time. The rearrangement uses TRBV7-8 and TRBJ1-6; tentatively, D is TRBD1 (6 bases). Germline CDR1 reads SGHVS; CDR2 reads FQNEAQ. The CDR3 is made up of 14 amino acids. V gave up 5 bases and J gave up 7 bases, with 12 bases separating them. The CDR3 region has the DNA TGTGCCAGCAGCACTTGGACAGACAATTCACCCCTCCACTTT. It codes for CASSTWTDNSPLHF.

The genes are TRBV9 and TRBJ2-6, with D possibly TRBD1 on 6 matching bases. The CDR3 extends over 15 amino acids. CDR1 is SGDLS and CDR2 is YYNGEE in the germline V gene. V lost 4 bases and J 4 bases, leaving 12 bases between the germline ends. The CDR3 region is CASSKPGEGANVLTF. DNA for the CDR3: TGTGCCAGCAGCAAACCAGGGGAAGGGGCCAACGTCCTGACTTTC.

V and J are TRBV7-3 and TRBJ2-3; D is possibly TRBD1 (5 bases). V lost 6 bases to trimming and J lost 2 bases, with 12 bases between them. In germline, CDR1 is SGHTA, CDR2 FQGTGA. CDR3 size: 14 residues. The CDR3 nucleotides are TGTGCCAGCAGTAGGGGCGGTTCCACAGATACGCAGTATTTT. Its protein product is CASSRGGSTDTQYF.

The chain uses TRBV25-1 and TRBJ2-1; 9 bases fit TRBD1. CDR1 is MGHDK, CDR2 SYGVNS, per germline. Trimming removed 4 bases from V and 6 bases from J; junction bases left unmatched: 13. The CDR3 is 17 amino acids. Here the CDR3 DNA reads TGTGCCAGCAGTGCGAATTTGGGGACAGGGACCGGCAATGAGCAGTTCTTC. It codes for CASSANLGTGTGNEQFF.

The chain links TRBV7-9 to TRBJ2-5; 9 nucleotides match TRBD1. CDR3 size: 15 residues. Germline CDR1 SEHNR, CDR2 FQNEAQ (reference sequence). The J segment lost 2 bases and the V segment lost 5 bases, leaving 6 bases of the junction unmatched. DNA for the CDR3: TGTGCCAGCAGCCACCCGGGACAGGGTCAAGAGACCCAGTACTTC. It encodes CASSHPGQGQETQYF. Looking up the rest from reference TRBV7-9 and TRBJ2-5 gives the full variable domain: DTGVSQNPRHKITKRGQNVTFRCDPISEHNRLYWYRQTLGQGPEFLTYFQNEAQLEKSRLLSDRFSAERPKGSFSTLEIQRTEQGDSAMYLCASSHPGQGQETQYFGPGTRLLVL.

The genes are TRBV5-4 and TRBJ2-5; no clear D gene. CDR1 SGHNT and CDR2 YYREEE come from the germline V gene (reference sequence). The CDR3 consists of 13 residues. Between the trimmed V and J ends, which lost 0 bases and 2 bases, there was a span of 5 bases. DNA for the CDR3: TGTGCCAGCAGCTTGGACAGACAAGAGACCCAGTACTTC. Translated, it gives CASSLDRQETQYF.

This chain connects TRBV5-1 to TRBJ2-1; 12 bases align to TRBD2. With 7 bases clipped from V and 5 bases from J, the junction kept 4 bases outside the gene matches. CDR1 and CDR2 (germline): SGHRS, YFSETQ. The CDR3 is 14 residues long. The CDR3 nucleotides read TGCGCCAGCTCAGGACTAGCGGGACACAATGAGCAGTTCTTC. It specifies CASSGLAGHNEQFF.

The CDR3 protein is CASSLMEYQETQYF. CDR3 DNA: TGTGCCAGCAGCTTAATGGAGTACCAAGAGACCCAGTACTTC. The chain joins TRBV7-2 to TRBJ2-5; D is unresolved. Looked up from germline, CDR1 is SGHTA and CDR2 is FQGNSA. The CDR3 length is 14 residues. Trimming removed 2 bases from V and 0 bases from J, with 7 bases in between.

The gene calls are TRBV18 and TRBJ2-5; 8 bases line up with TRBD2. The CDR3 loop spans 15 amino acids. V was clipped by 4 bases and J by 7 bases; unmatched bases: 11. Per germline, CDR1 KGHSH and CDR2 LQKENI. Here the CDR3 DNA reads TGTGCCAGCTCACTGTATAGCGGGACCTCCTTGACCCAGTACTTC. Translation: CASSLYSGTSLTQYF.